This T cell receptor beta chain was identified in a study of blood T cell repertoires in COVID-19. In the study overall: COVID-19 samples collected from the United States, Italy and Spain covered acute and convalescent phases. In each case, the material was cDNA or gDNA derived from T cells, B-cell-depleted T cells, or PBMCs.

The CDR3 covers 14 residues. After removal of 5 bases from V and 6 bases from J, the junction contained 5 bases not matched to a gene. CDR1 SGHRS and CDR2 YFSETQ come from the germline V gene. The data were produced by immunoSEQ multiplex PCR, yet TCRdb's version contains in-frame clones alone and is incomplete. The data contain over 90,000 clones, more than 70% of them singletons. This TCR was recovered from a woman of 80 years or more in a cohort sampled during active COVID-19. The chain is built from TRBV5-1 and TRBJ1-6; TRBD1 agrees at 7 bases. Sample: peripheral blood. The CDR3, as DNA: TGCGCCAGCAGGAAGGGACAGACTAATTCACCCCTCCACTTT. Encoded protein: CASRKGQTNSPLHF.